This TCR beta chain derives from a study of blood T cell repertoires in COVID-19. Study background: Donors in the United States, Italy and Spain gave samples during acute or convalescent COVID-19. T cells, B-cell-depleted T cells, or PBMCs provided the cDNA or gDNA that served as material.

Under the authors' procedure: Cell counts per sample came from amplifying reference gene primers. This table comes from immunoSEQ multiplex PCR, and its TCRdb copy is limited to in-frame clones, with some not included. V and J calls plus clone size are reproduced from that table; the DNA served to infer D and trimming. The profile shows approximately 290,000 clones, 75% to 95% of them singletons. Germline V CDR1 and CDR2: SGHVS, FNYEAQ. Trimming at V came to 5 bases and at J to 7 bases, leaving 13 bases not matched to a gene. The CDR3 spans 16 residues. In Cohort 3, a recovered donor had either two negative PCRs, clearance, or symptom resolution.

The sequenced sample consisted of PBMCs or T cells enriched from blood (not recorded which). The V gene is TRBV7-6, the J gene TRBJ2-1; 8 bases align to TRBD2. The clonotype was recovered from a woman between 25 and 40 years old who had recovered from COVID-19. DNA for the CDR3: TGTGCCAGCAGCGCCTATGTCGCGGGAGGTGCAAATGAGCAGTTCTTC. This encodes CASSAYVAGGANEQFF.